The 5 T cell receptor beta chains below come from one sample, sequenced in a study of shared clonotypes between healthy human individuals. TCRdb's table, derived via immunoSEQ multiplex PCR, lists solely in-frame clones and lacks some. Here the sample spans a few million clones, under 97% being singletons. The sequencing input was naive CD4+ T cells sorted from blood. Described subset: CD45RA+ positively selected. The origin of the receptors is a man younger than 35 in good health.

A note on this clone: Other DNA sequences in this sample translate to the same CDR3. DNA of the CDR3: TGCGCCAGCAGCTTGGTAGCGGGGGTAACCGGGGAGCTGTTTTTT. As protein: CASSLVAGVTGELFF. The V call is TRBV5-1, the J call TRBJ2-2; TRBD2 agrees at 9 bases. V lost 0 bases to trimming and J lost 5 bases; unmatched junction nucleotides: 2. The germline V gene has CDR1 SGHRS and CDR2 YFSETQ. The CDR3 has 15 residues.

The chain recombines TRBV7-9 with TRBJ2-1; the D gene is possibly TRBD2 (6 bases). The germline V and J ends were trimmed by 5 bases and 7 bases, with 24 bases remaining between them. CDR3 length equals 17 residues. Looked up from germline, CDR1 is SEHNR and CDR2 is FQNEAQ (reference sequence). CDR3 in amino acids: CASSPPSRTSLRNEQFF. The CDR3 bases are TGTGCCAGCAGCCCCCCGAGTCGAACTAGCCTACGAAATGAGCAGTTCTTC.

CDR3 region: CASSRTGDNYGYTF. The CDR3 DNA reads TGCGCCAGCAGCCGGACAGGGGATAACTATGGCTACACCTTC. This rearrangement joins TRBV4-1 to TRBJ1-2, with 9 bases lining up with TRBD1. Germline V lookup: CDR1 MGHRA, CDR2 YSYEKL. V gave up 4 bases and J gave up 1 base; unmatched junction bases: 1. This CDR3 has 14 residues.

This sequence joins TRBV5-1 and TRBJ2-2, with a possible D match to TRBD1 (5 bases). In germline, CDR1 is SGHRS, CDR2 YFSETQ. Trimming shortened V by 0 bases and J by 6 bases, and 12 bases separated the two germline ends. The CDR3 loop spans 15 amino acids. CDR3 DNA sequence: TGCGCCAGCAGCTTGGAGGGGTCACATTCCGGGGAGCTGTTTTTT. Encoded protein: CASSLEGSHSGELFF.

The genes are TRBV18 and TRBJ2-1, with 10 bases lining up with TRBD2. The length of the CDR3 is 15 residues. The junction had 4 bases not matched to a gene; V was cut back by 1 base and J by 7 bases. The V gene's germline CDR1 is KGHSH and CDR2 LQKENI. The CDR3 region is CASSPQASGGNEQFF. CDR3 DNA: TGTGCCAGCTCACCACAGGCTAGCGGGGGAAATGAGCAGTTCTTC.